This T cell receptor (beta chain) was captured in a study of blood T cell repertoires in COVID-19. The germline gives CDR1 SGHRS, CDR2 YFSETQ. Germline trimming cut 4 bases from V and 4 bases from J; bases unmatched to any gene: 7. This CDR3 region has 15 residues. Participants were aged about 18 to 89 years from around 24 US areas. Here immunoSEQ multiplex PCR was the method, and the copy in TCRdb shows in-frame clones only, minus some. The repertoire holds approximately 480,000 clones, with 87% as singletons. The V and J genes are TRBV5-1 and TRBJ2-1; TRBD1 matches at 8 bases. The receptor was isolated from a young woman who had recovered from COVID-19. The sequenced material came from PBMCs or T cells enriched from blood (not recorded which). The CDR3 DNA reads TGCGCCAGCAGCATCGGACAGGGATCATACAATGAGCAGTTCTTC. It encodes CASSIGQGSYNEQFF.